A selection of T cell receptor beta chains follows, all from one sample in a study of T-cell reconstitution after alpha-beta-depleted transplantation in children. Each CDR3 protein is one row after TCRdb ran MiXCR on the PCR reads. Here the sample spans hundreds of thousands of distinct CDR3 sequences, 20% to 25% being singletons. The sample was PBMCs, mostly from graft donor cells, taken 360 days after TCRalphabeta/CD19-depleted stem cell transplant. These receptor sequences come from a boy under three years old who had a stem cell transplant for acute myeloid leukemia, so the T cells may come from the graft donor. Both conserved end residues are part of each CDR3. The D gene is left open where the match is weak. Clone size is shown for a subset of rows, as once, few, many or a class of expanded clone.

V	size	D	J	CDR3	DNA
TRBV7-2	few	-	TRBJ2-4	CASSFAPGGAKNIQYF	TGTGCCAGCAGCTTCGCTCCTGGCGGGGCCAAAAACATTCAGTACTTC
TRBV7-2	-	-	TRBJ2-3	CASSFPPQSTDTQYF	TGTGCCAGCAGCTTCCCCCCCCAAAGCACAGATACGCAGTATTTT
TRBV6-1	few	-	TRBJ2-3	CASSEGPGSTDTQYF	TGTGCCAGCAGCGAAGGGCCGGGGAGCACAGATACGCAGTATTTT
TRBV12-3/TRBV12-4	few	TRBD2	TRBJ2-2	CASSLAPSGETGELFF	TGTGCCAGCAGTTTAGCGCCTAGCGGGGAAACCGGGGAGCTGTTTTTT
TRBV28	many	-	TRBJ2-5	CASSVTEYQETQYF	TGTGCCAGCAGTGTGACAGAGTACCAAGAGACCCAGTACTTC
TRBV9	-	-	TRBJ2-1	CASSVGLIVDEQFF	TGTGCCAGCAGCGTAGGGCTAATTGTGGATGAGCAGTTCTTC
TRBV5-1	-	-	TRBJ2-7	CASSLESGFSYEQYF	TGCGCCAGCAGCTTGGAGTCAGGGTTTTCCTACGAGCAGTACTTC
TRBV18	few	-	TRBJ2-5	CASSPYWGEETQYF	TGTGCCAGCTCACCATACTGGGGGGAAGAGACCCAGTACTTC
TRBV3-1	many	-	TRBJ2-2	CASSQRFANTGELFF	TGTGCCAGCAGCCAACGGTTCGCGAACACCGGGGAGCTGTTTTTT
TRBV28	-	TRBD1	TRBJ2-5	CASSWTGKTLAGETQYF	TGTGCCAGCAGTTGGACAGGGAAGACACTCGCAGGAGAGACCCAGTACTTC
TRBV20-1	-	-	TRBJ1-4	CSSYRRGTNEKLFF	TGCAGTTCCTACCGCCGGGGGACTAATGAAAAACTGTTTTTT
TRBV12-3/TRBV12-4	many	TRBD1	TRBJ1-5	CASSLAGGRNQPQHF	TGTGCCAGCAGTTTAGCAGGGGGCCGGAATCAGCCCCAGCATTTT
TRBV12-3/TRBV12-4	-	TRBD1	TRBJ1-2	CASSDRGVVGYTF	TGTGCCAGCAGTGACAGGGGGGTGGTTGGCTACACCTTC
TRBV20-1	-	TRBD1	TRBJ2-1	CSARTGFLDEQFF	TGCAGTGCTAGGACAGGGTTTCTTGATGAGCAGTTCTTC
TRBV9	few	-	TRBJ1-4	CASSVRWGYANEKLFF	TGTGCCAGCAGCGTACGTTGGGGGTACGCTAATGAAAAACTGTTTTTT
TRBV29-1	-	TRBD2	TRBJ2-7	CSVAERDTYEQYF	TGCAGCGTTGCCGAGCGGGATACCTACGAGCAGTACTTC
TRBV21-1	many	-	TRBJ2-7	CASSKALHSGYEQYF	TGTGCCAGCAGCAAAGCGCTGCACTCTGGATACGAGCAGTACTTC
TRBV6-5	-	-	TRBJ2-5	CASSYSARQETQYF	TGTGCCAGCAGTTACTCGGCCCGGCAGGAGACCCAGTACTTC
TRBV4-2	-	TRBD1	TRBJ2-5	CASSLRLTTGGEETQYF	TGTGCCAGCAGCCTCCGGTTGACAACAGGGGGCGAAGAGACCCAGTACTTC
TRBV20-1	-	TRBD2	TRBJ2-3	CSATSSGGKTDTQYF	TGCAGTGCCACTTCTAGCGGGGGAAAGACAGATACGCAGTATTTT
TRBV29-1	many	TRBD2	TRBJ2-1	CSVLAGGNEQFF	TGCAGCGTTCTGGCGGGGGGCAATGAGCAGTTCTTC
TRBV5-6	-	-	TRBJ2-3	CASSFQDTQYF	TGTGCCAGCAGCTTCCAGGATACGCAGTATTTT
TRBV11-2	few	-	TRBJ1-2	CASSTSPGNYGYTF	TGTGCCAGCAGCACTAGCCCAGGGAACTATGGCTACACCTTC
TRBV6-5	-	-	TRBJ2-3	CASSYDTSFSTDTQYF	TGTGCCAGCAGTTACGATACTAGCTTTAGCACAGATACGCAGTATTTT
TRBV30	-	-	TRBJ2-1	CAWRFRHEQFF	TGTGCCTGGAGGTTTAGGCATGAGCAGTTCTTC
TRBV20-1	many	TRBD2	TRBJ2-2	CSAREGGLAKNTGELFF	TGCAGTGCTAGAGAAGGGGGACTAGCGAAAAACACCGGGGAGCTGTTTTTT
TRBV10-3	-	TRBD1	TRBJ2-5	CAISDPRTGAPETQYF	TGTGCCATCAGTGATCCCCGGACAGGGGCCCCAGAGACCCAGTACTTC
TRBV27	-	TRBD2	TRBJ2-1	CASSLRRGVPNEQFF	TGTGCCAGCAGTTTACGGCGGGGGGTCCCGAATGAGCAGTTCTTC